This TCR beta chain was retrieved from a study of beta chain features in type 1 diabetes. Whole-study context: The examined sorted cells totaled 107,917,701 across samples. Notes on the study in general: Cells carrying high TCR expression could end up over-represented when cDNA is sequenced. In every one of the four CD4+ subsets, TCRB CDR3s were moderately but significantly shorter in Type 1 diabetes patients.

Isolated RNA was reverse transcribed in full, so expressed TCRB transcripts were sequenced. The repertoire was sequenced with immunoSEQ multiplex PCR; TCRdb's copy has only in-frame clones and lacks some. The table lists 500,000 to 850,000 clones, around 15% of them singletons. Every donor had blood drawn once into heparin, about 116 mL on average. CD45RO/CCR7/CD25/CD127/CD95/CD27 staining was used to isolate CD4+ naive, central memory, regulatory and stem cell-like memory cells by sorting. This clone has just a few counts. Its matching antigen is unknown. Germline CDR1 is ENHRY and CDR2 is SYGVKD. This CDR3 spans 15 amino acids. Trimming removed 0 bases at V and 7 bases at J, with 13 bases between.

The source material was naive CD4+ T cells from blood. The V call is TRBV10-3, the J call TRBJ1-5, with D uncertain. The clonotype originates from a man aged 18 to 30 with type 1 diabetes. The CDR3 region has the DNA TGTGCCATCAGTGAGTCGACTGGAGGTGCCCAGCCCCAGCATTTT. It yields the protein CAISESTGGAQPQHF.